The 20 T cell receptor beta chains below were found in one sample sequenced in a study of post-analysis software for immune sequencing data. Overall study results and limits: In patients, TRBV5-6, TRBV5-1 and TRBV20-1 belonged to four or five TRBV segments found more frequently than in controls.

Their specific antigens are unknown. Researchers reported that TCR beta cDNA libraries carried unique molecular identifiers. Via MiXCR, TCRdb re-called the PCR reads, giving one row per CDR3 protein. This sample has over 150,000 distinct CDR3 sequences, with over 25% found just once. The sequencing sample was made of blood. The receptors shown here come from a girl under 18 with multiple sclerosis.

Worth noting for this clonotype: This sequence may be a read error, since a much larger clone differs from it by one base. V gene TRBV7-9 combines with J gene TRBJ2-1; D tentatively fits TRBD1 or TRBD2 (6 bases each). V lost 1 base to trimming and J lost 15 bases, with 13 bases between them. CDR3 length equals 12 residues. Germline CDR1 is SEHNR and CDR2 is FQNEAQ (reference sequence). CDR3 coding DNA: TGTGCCAGCAGCTTAGGAGCGGAGGGGGGGTTCTTC. Protein: CASSLGAEGGFF.

The chain is built from TRBV5-1 and TRBJ2-1, with 13 bases identical to TRBD2. The CDR3 length is 17 residues. The trim removed 3 bases at V and 7 bases at J, leaving 10 bases unmatched. Germline lookup yields CDR1 SGHRS and CDR2 YFSETQ. The DNA for the CDR3 is TGCGCCAGCAGCTCAACCTGGACTAGCGGGAGAAGGAATGAGCAGTTCTTC. It translates to CASSSTWTSGRRNEQFF.

Note on this clonotype: A much larger clonotype is one base distant, so this may be a read error. The DNA of the CDR3 is TGTGCCAGCAGCGCCGAGGACAGGGGGCCCCAAGAGACCCAGTACTTC. It is translated as CASSAEDRGPQETQYF. The rearrangement uses TRBV9 and TRBJ2-5, with 11 bases matching TRBD1. There are 16 residues in the CDR3. CDR1 SGDLS and CDR2 YYNGEE come from the germline V gene. Losses at the gene ends were 3 bases for V and 1 base for J; bases not matched to a gene: 5.

As for this clonotype: Since a much larger clone is just one base distant, this may be a read error. The rearrangement joins TRBV20-1 to TRBJ2-5, with TRBD2 identical over 9 bases. The DNA end is more similar to TRBJ2-7, so the J call may be wrong. This CDR3 is 14 amino acids long. Germline V CDR1 and CDR2: DFQATT, SNEGSKA (reference sequence). CDR3 in DNA: TGCGGTGCTAGTGAAGCGGGAGGACTCTACGAGCAGTACTTC. Protein: CGASEAGGLYEQYF.

Remarks on this clonotype: One base away lies a much larger clone, so this may be a sequencing read error. This chain joins TRBV6-2 or TRBV6-3 and TRBJ2-7; TRBD1 aligns across 7 bases. CDR1 and CDR2 (germline): MNHEY, SVGEGT. This CDR3 region has 16 residues. CDR3 protein: CASSYNPGGASYERYF. The CDR3 bases are TGTGCCAGCAGTTACAACCCAGGGGGTGCCTCCTACGAGCGGTACTTC.

To note about this clonotype: With a much larger clone just one base away, this may be a read error. This sequence joins TRBV12-3 or TRBV12-4 and TRBJ1-2; 9 nucleotides line up with TRBD1. The trim removed 5 bases at V and 7 bases at J, leaving 11 bases unmatched. This CDR3 is 15 amino acids long. DNA of the CDR3: TGTGCCAGCAGTCCGCGACAGGGGGGTCGAGTTGGCTACACCTTC. Protein product: CASSPRQGGRVGYTF.

The chain couples TRBV2 to TRBJ1-5, with unresolved D. The CDR3 has 12 amino acids. The germline V and J ends were trimmed by 4 bases and 3 bases, with 4 bases remaining between them. Germline CDR1 reads SNHLY; CDR2 reads FYNNEI. CDR3 bases: TGTGCCAGCAGTGGATTCAATCAGCCCCAGCATTTT. As protein: CASSGFNQPQHF. The full variable domain, with the rest looked up from reference TRBV2 and TRBJ1-5, is EPEVTQTPSHQVTQMGQEVILRCVPISNHLYFYWYRQILGQKVEFLVSFYNNEISEKSEIFDDQFSVERPDGSNFTLKIRSTKLEDSAMYFCASSGFNQPQHFGDGTRLSIL.

This clonotype came up a few times. The gene calls are TRBV10-3 and TRBJ2-1, with D maybe TRBD1 (6 bases). Judging by the DNA end, TRBJ2-7 fits better; the J call may be wrong. The germline gives CDR1 ENHRY, CDR2 SYGVKD. CDR3 size: 12 residues. CDR3 amino acids: CAISWTDNEQYF. For the CDR3, the DNA is TGTGCCATCAGTTGGACAGACAATGAGCAGTACTTC.

In this sample, this clonotype turned up a few times. DNA for the CDR3: TGTGCCAGCAGCCACACACTAGCCGGGGAGCTGTTTTTT. Translating gives CASSHTLAGELFF. This chain joins TRBV12-3 or TRBV12-4 and TRBJ2-2; tentative D call: TRBD2 (5 bases). The CDR3 is made up of 13 amino acids. V was pared by 6 bases and J by 6 bases, with 11 bases between.

The sample holds many counts of this clonotype. The CDR3 sequence is CAIAQGTDTQYF. The CDR3 DNA reads as TGTGCCATCGCCCAAGGCACAGATACGCAGTATTTT. V gene TRBV10-3 combines with J gene TRBJ2-3; unclear D gene. The CDR3 has 12 residues. V lost 8 bases, J lost 1 base, and 7 bases lay in between. The germline gives CDR1 ENHRY, CDR2 SYGVKD.

To note about this clonotype: The germline gene is not matched at one end of the junction; a read error may be the cause. This chain connects TRBV13 to TRBJ2-7; D unresolved. The CDR3 extends over 11 amino acids. Germline assignment: CDR1 PRHDT and CDR2 FYEKMQ (reference sequence). CDR3: CAGSASYEQYF. DNA of the CDR3: TGTGCCGGCAGCGCCTCCTACGAGCAGTACTTC.

This clonotype was observed a few times. In DNA form, the CDR3 reads TGTGCCAGCAGTTACTCGAACGGGGATGAAAACACTGAAGCTTTCTTT. Amino acids: CASSYSNGDENTEAFF. This chain connects TRBV6-5 to TRBJ1-1; D remains ambiguous. The CDR3 has 16 amino acids. Germline loops: CDR1 MNHEY, CDR2 SVGAGI. V was trimmed by 0 bases and J by 2 bases, leaving 13 bases between them.

This clonotype was seen more than once but under ten times. V gene TRBV10-3 combines with J gene TRBJ1-2; 9 positions match TRBD1. Trimming took 8 bases from V and 4 from J; bases not matched to a gene: 14. This CDR3 has 16 residues. The germline CDR1 and CDR2 sequences are ENHRY and SYGVKD. CDR3 residues: CAIAGQGITACYGYTF. The DNA for the CDR3 is TGTGCCATCGCGGGACAGGGAATAACTGCTTGCTATGGCTACACCTTC.

The chain carries TRBV7-2 and TRBJ2-5, with D perhaps assigned TRBD1 or TRBD2 (5 bases each). V was trimmed by 4 bases and J by 4 bases, leaving 16 bases between them. The CDR3 length is 15 residues. Germline CDR1 is SGHTA and CDR2 is FQGNSA. The CDR3 DNA reads TGTGCCAGCAGCTCCGGGACCCCCGGGCGAGAGACCCAGTACTTC. Protein sequence: CASSSGTPGRETQYF.

CDR3 in amino acids: CASSVEVTDNTGELFF. CDR3 nucleotide sequence: TGTGCCAGCAGCGTAGAGGTGACGGATAACACCGGGGAGCTGTTTTTT. This chain uses TRBV9 with TRBJ2-2; D ambiguous. This CDR3 is built from 16 residues. Between the trimmed V and J ends, which lost 0 bases and 2 bases, there was a span of 11 bases. The germline CDR1 and CDR2 sequences are SGDLS and YYNGEE. The complete variable domain, with remaining parts taken from reference TRBV9 and TRBJ2-2, reads DSGVTQTPKHLITATGQRVTLRCSPRSGDLSVYWYQQSLDQGLQFLIQYYNGEERAKGNILERFSAQQFPDLHSELNLSSLELGDSALYFCASSVEVTDNTGELFFGEGSRLTVL.

The chain links TRBV9 to TRBJ2-2; D perhaps matches TRBD2 (6 bases). The CDR3 consists of 16 residues. Germline assignment: CDR1 SGDLS and CDR2 YYNGEE. The V gene lost 4 bases and the J gene lost 10 bases, with 23 bases spanning the gap. CDR3 sequence (DNA): TGTGCCAGCAGCCCCGGGACTGATTTCCCGTCGTTGGAGCTGTTTTTT. Its translation: CASSPGTDFPSLELFF.

This clonotype came up a few times. The chain couples TRBV2 to TRBJ2-7; 7 nucleotides agree with TRBD2. The J segment lost 0 bases and the V segment lost 9 bases, leaving 8 bases of the junction unmatched. The CDR3 is made up of 14 amino acids. Per germline, CDR1 SNHLY and CDR2 FYNNEI. Written as DNA, the CDR3 is TGTGCCAGTACCCTGGGACTACTCTCCTACGAGCAGTACTTC. Translation: CASTLGLLSYEQYF.

V is TRBV14 and J is TRBJ2-1; 7 bases are a match to TRBD2. In germline, CDR1 is SGHDN, CDR2 FVKESK. The V and J ends lost 4 bases and 6 bases, in that order; junction bases with no gene match: 12. The CDR3 loop spans 16 amino acids. In DNA, the CDR3 is TGTGCCAGCAGCCGCCCATGGGCGGGAGACACCAATGAGCAGTTCTTC. Amino acids: CASSRPWAGDTNEQFF.

Comments on this clonotype: A junction boundary mismatches the germline segment, possibly from a read error. The CDR3 here is CAGRKQGMGNQPQHF. CDR3 bases: TGTGCCGGCAGAAAACAGGGAATGGGCAATCAGCCCCAGCATTTT. The rearrangement links TRBV28 to TRBJ1-5; TRBD1 is a possible D gene (6 bases). The CDR3 runs to 15 residues. The germline gives CDR1 MDHEN, CDR2 SYDVKM. The variable domain in full, with the rest retrieved from reference TRBV28 and TRBJ1-5, is DVKVTQSSRYLVKRTGEKVFLECVQDMDHENMFWYRQDPGLGLRLIYFSYDVKMKEKGDIPEGYSVSREKKERFSLILESASTNQTSMYLCAGRKQGMGNQPQHFGDGTRLSIL.

The rearrangement links TRBV9 to TRBJ2-3, with a weak D call TRBD1 (5 bases). The germline V and J ends were trimmed by 0 bases and 3 bases, with 11 bases remaining between them. Germline CDR1 is SGDLS and CDR2 is YYNGEE. This CDR3 contains 15 residues. CDR3 protein: CASSVGVDTTDTQYF. Here the CDR3 DNA reads TGTGCCAGCAGCGTAGGGGTGGACACGACAGATACGCAGTATTTT.